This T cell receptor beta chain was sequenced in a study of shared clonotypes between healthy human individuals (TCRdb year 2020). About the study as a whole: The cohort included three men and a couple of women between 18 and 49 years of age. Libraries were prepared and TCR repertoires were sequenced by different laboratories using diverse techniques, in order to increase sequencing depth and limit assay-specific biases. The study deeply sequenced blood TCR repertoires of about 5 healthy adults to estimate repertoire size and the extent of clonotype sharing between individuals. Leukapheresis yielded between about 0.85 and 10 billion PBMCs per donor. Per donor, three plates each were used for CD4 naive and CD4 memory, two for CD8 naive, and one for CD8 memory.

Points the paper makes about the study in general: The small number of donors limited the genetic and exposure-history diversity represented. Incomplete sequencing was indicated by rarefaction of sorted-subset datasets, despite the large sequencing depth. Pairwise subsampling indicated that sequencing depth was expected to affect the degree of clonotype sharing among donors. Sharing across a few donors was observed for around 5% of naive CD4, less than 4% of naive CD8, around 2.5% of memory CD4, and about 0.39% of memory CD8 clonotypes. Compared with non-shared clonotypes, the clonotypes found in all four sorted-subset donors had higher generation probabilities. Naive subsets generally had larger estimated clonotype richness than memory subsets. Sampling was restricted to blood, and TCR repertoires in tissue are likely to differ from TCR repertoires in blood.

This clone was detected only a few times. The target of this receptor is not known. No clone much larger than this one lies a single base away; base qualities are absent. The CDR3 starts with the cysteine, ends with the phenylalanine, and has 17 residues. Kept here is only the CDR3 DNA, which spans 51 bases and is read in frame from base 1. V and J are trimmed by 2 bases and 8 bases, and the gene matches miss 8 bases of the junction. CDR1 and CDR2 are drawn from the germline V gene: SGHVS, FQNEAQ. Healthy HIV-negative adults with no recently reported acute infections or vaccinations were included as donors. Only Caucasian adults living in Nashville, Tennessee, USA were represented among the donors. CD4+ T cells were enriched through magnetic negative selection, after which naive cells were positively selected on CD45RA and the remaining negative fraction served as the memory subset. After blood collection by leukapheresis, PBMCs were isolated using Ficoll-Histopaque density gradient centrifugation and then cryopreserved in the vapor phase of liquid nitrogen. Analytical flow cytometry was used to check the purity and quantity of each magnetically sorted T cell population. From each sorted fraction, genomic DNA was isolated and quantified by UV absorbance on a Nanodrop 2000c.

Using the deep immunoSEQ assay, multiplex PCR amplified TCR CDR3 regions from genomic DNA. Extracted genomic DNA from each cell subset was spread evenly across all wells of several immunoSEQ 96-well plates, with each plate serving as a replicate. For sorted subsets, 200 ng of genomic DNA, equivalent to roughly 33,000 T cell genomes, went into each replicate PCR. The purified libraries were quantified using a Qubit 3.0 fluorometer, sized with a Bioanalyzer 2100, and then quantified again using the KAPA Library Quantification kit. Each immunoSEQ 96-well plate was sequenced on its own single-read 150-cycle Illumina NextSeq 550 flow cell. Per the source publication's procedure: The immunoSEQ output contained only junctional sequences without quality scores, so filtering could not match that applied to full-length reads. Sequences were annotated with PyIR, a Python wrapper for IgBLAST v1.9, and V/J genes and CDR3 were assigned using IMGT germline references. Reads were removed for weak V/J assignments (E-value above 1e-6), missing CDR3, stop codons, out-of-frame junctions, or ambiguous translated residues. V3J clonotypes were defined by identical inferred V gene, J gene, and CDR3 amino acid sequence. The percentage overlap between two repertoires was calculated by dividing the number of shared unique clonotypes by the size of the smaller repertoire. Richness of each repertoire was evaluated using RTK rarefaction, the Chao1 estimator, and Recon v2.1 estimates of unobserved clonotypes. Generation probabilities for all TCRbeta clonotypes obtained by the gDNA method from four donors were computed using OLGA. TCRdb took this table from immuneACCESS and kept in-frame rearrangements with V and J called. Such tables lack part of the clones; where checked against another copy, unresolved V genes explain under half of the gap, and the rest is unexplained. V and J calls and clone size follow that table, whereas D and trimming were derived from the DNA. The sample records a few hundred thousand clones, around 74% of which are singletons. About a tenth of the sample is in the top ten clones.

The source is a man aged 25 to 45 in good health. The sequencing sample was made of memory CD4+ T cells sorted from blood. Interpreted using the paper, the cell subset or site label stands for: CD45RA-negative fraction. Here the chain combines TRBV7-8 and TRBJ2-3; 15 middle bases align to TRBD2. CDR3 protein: CASSLRTSGRALVTQYF. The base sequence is TGTGCCAGCAGCTTAAGGACTAGCGGGAGGGCATTGGTTACGCAGTATTTT.